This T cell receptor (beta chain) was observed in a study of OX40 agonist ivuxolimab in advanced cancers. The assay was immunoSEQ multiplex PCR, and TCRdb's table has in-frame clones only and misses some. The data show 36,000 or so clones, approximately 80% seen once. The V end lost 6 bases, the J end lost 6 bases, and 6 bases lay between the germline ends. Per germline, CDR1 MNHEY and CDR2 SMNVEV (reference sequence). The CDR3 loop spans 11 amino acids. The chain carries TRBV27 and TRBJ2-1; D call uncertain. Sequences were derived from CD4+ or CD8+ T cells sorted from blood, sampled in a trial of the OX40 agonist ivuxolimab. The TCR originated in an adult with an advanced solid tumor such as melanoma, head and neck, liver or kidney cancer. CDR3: CASRGSNEQFF. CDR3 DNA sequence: TGTGCCAGCAGGGGATCCAATGAGCAGTTCTTC.